Listed below are T cell receptor beta chains from one sample, sequenced in a study of T cells in localized non-small cell lung cancer. Generated by immunoSEQ multiplex PCR, the TCRdb table keeps only in-frame clones and is missing some. Of tens of thousands of clones listed, just under 85% are singletons. The input for sequencing was peripheral blood, taken before any cancer treatment. The receptor source for this set is a female donor of 60 years or more with stage I lung adenocarcinoma. Both conserved end residues are trimmed from each CDR3.

v_call	j_call	cdr3_aa
TRBV19	TRBJ2-5	ASSIRGLETQY
TRBV2	TRBJ1-1	ASSEANKEAF
TRBV7-3	TRBJ2-2	ASSLRAGGTGELF
TRBV18	TRBJ2-2	ASSRLTGKNTGELF
TRBV4-2	TRBJ2-1	ASSRQHPPSGRDNEQF
TRBV7-9	TRBJ2-1	ASIDGGYNEQF
TRBV7-9	TRBJ1-1	ASSLEGLFLTEAF
TRBV7-6	TRBJ2-2	ASSLTANTGELF
TRBV28	TRBJ1-1	ASSLRGPSEAF
TRBV7-3	TRBJ2-2	ASSASGRDTGELF
TRBV6-5	TRBJ2-1	ASSFRLDNEQF
TRBV19	TRBJ1-3	ASSKQGGNTIY
TRBV5-4	TRBJ1-2	ASSPRQGGGNGYT
TRBV4-2	TRBJ1-6	ASSHEERENSPLH
TRBV16	TRBJ1-5	ASSQGGRGSNQPQH
TRBV15	TRBJ2-1	ATSRARSGSGSYNEQF
TRBV6-1	TRBJ2-1	ASRLLAGDSGEQF
TRBV28	TRBJ2-3	ASSFPMRTPSTDTQY
TRBV5-6	TRBJ1-1	ASSLEFRVPNTEAF
TRBV11-2	TRBJ2-1	ASSVWGEQF
TRBV18	TRBJ2-7	ASSLSEGYEQY
TRBV5-4	TRBJ2-1	ASSLPGGGLYNEQF
TRBV2	TRBJ1-2	ASSERGQNYGYT
TRBV11-1	TRBJ2-1	ASTISSLNYNEQF
TRBV5-4	TRBJ2-7	ASSLGLDFYEQY
TRBV5-1	TRBJ1-4	ASRVDSNEKLF
TRBV6-6	TRBJ2-1	ASNNGQRESDNEQF
TRBV5-5	TRBJ2-7	ASSPSGSYEQY